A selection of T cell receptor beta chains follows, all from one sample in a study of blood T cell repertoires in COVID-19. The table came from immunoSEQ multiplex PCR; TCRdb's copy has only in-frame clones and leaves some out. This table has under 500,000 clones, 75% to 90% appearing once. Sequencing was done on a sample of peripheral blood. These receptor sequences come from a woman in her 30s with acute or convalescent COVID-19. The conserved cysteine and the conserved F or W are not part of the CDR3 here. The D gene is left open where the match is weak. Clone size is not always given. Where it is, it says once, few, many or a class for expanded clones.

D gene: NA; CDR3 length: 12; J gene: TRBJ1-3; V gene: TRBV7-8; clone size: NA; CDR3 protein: ASSLGGAGNTIY
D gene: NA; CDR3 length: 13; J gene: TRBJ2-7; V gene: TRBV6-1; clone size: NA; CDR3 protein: ASSELSGTLYEQY
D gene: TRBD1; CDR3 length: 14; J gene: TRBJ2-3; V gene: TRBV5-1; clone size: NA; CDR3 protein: ASSSGQGRVTDTQY
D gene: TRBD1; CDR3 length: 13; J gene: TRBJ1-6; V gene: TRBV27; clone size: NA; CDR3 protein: ASRTWDSIDSPLH
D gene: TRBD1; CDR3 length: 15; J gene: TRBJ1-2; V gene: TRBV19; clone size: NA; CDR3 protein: ASSISGGTNPNYGYT
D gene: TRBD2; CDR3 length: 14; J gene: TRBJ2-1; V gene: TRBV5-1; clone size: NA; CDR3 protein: ASSLSSGGPRGEQF
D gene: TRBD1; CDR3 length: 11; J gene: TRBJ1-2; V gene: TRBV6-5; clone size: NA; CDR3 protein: ASSSQGAYGYT
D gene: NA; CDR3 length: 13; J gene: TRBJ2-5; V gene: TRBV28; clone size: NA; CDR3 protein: ASRPQGRSQETQY
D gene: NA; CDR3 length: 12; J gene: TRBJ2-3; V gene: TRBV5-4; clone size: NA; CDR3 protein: ASSPGLRTDTQY
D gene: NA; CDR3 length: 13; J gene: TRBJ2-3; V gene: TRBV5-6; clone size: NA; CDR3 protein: ASSLGRRARDTQY
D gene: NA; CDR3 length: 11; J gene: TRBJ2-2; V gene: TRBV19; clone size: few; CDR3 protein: ASSTGNTGELF
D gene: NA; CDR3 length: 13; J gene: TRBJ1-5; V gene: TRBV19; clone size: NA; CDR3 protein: ASSSQANSNQPQH
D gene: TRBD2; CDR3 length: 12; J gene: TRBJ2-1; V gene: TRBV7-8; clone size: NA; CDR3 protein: ASVSASGYNEQF
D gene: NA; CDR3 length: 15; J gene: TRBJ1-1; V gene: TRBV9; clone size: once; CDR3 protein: ASSAGGRPGRGAEAF
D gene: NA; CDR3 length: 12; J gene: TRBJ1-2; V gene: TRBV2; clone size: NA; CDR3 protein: ASSSDAANYGYT
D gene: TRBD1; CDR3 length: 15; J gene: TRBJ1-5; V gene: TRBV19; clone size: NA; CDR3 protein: ASSQRTGGVSNQPQH
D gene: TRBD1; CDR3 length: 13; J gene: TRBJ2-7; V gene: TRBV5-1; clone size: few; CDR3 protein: ASSPTGTGDYEQY
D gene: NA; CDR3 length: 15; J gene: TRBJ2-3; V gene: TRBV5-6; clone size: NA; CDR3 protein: ASRHESGDRIADTQY
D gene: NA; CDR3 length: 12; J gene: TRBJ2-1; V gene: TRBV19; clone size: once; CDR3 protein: ASRFQAQSNEQF
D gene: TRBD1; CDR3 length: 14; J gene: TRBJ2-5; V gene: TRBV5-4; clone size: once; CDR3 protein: ASSFPGTGGGETQY